This is a list of T cell receptor beta chains from one sample in a study of T cell responses to AZD1222 COVID-19 vaccine. The repertoire was sequenced with immunoSEQ multiplex PCR; TCRdb's copy has only in-frame clones and lacks some. The sample has around 140,000 clones, 90% seen once. Sequencing used peripheral blood, obtained 28 days after the second AZD1222 dose. The receptors were sampled from an adult who received the AZD1222 COVID-19 vaccine. The CDR3 runs from the conserved cysteine through the conserved F or W. Not all rows give a size; the values are once, few, many and, for expanded clones, a class.

size: NA
V: TRBV27
J: TRBJ1-1
CDR3: CASSPGRDSYMNTEAFF

size: NA
V: TRBV4-3
J: TRBJ2-6
CDR3: CASSQHPGQGTGANVLTF

size: NA
V: TRBV6-2/TRBV6-3
J: TRBJ1-1
CDR3: CASSSPPTEAFF

size: NA
V: TRBV13
J: TRBJ1-1
CDR3: CASSLVGNTEAFF

size: NA
V: TRBV6-5
J: TRBJ2-6
CDR3: CASSARSSGANVLTF

size: NA
V: TRBV13
J: TRBJ2-7
CDR3: CASSSTSAGVPYEQYF

size: NA
V: TRBV24-1
J: TRBJ2-5
CDR3: CATSDFRGGETQYF

size: NA
V: TRBV19
J: TRBJ1-1
CDR3: CASSILSGFFTEAFF

size: NA
V: TRBV15
J: TRBJ1-2
CDR3: CATSRLQTRGEQYTF

size: NA
V: TRBV4-3
J: TRBJ2-3
CDR3: CASSQEGRSGAQYSTDTQYF

size: NA
V: TRBV27
J: TRBJ1-4
CDR3: CASSPRQATNEKLFF

size: NA
V: TRBV7-3
J: TRBJ1-2
CDR3: CASSLGSVGTILGYTF

size: NA
V: TRBV21-1
J: TRBJ1-6
CDR3: CASSKEGTGGARDSPLHF

size: few
V: TRBV9
J: TRBJ1-6
CDR3: CASAGQLNSPLHF

size: NA
V: TRBV6-5
J: TRBJ1-1
CDR3: CASSYSGRENTEAFF

size: NA
V: TRBV5-6
J: TRBJ2-3
CDR3: CASSPGGPLSQYF

size: NA
V: TRBV7-2
J: TRBJ2-5
CDR3: CASSTRQGQETQYF

size: NA
V: TRBV5-5
J: TRBJ2-1
CDR3: CASSHGLAGALFLFF

size: NA
V: TRBV4-1
J: TRBJ2-2
CDR3: CASSPLTSGVELFF

size: NA
V: TRBV2
J: TRBJ2-7
CDR3: CASLEGQGSYEQYF

size: NA
V: TRBV6-1
J: TRBJ2-1
CDR3: CASSDPRTSGGREQFF

size: NA
V: TRBV7-8
J: TRBJ1-4
CDR3: CASSYGQGREKLFF

size: NA
V: TRBV7-2
J: TRBJ1-6
CDR3: CASSTPYNSPLHF

size: NA
V: TRBV30
J: TRBJ2-6
CDR3: CATSSGANVLTF

size: few
V: TRBV5-6
J: TRBJ1-2
CDR3: CASSLGGGDIHLYGYTF

size: NA
V: TRBV10-3
J: TRBJ1-3
CDR3: CAISDSNSGNTIYF

size: few
V: TRBV19
J: TRBJ1-1
CDR3: CASSMTGENTEAFF

size: NA
V: TRBV7-9
J: TRBJ1-1
CDR3: CASSRGTWMNTEAFF

size: once
V: TRBV5-1
J: TRBJ2-2
CDR3: CASSAGLGNTGELFF

size: NA
V: TRBV4-1
J: TRBJ1-3
CDR3: CASSQRGASSGNTIYF

size: NA
V: TRBV15
J: TRBJ1-6
CDR3: CATSREGQGASSPLHF